This entry is about one T cell receptor (beta chain). This sample was taken from a study of blood T cell repertoires in COVID-19. About the research overall: The samples span acute and convalescent COVID-19 from the United States, Italy and Spain. Sources were T cells, B-cell-depleted T cells, or PBMCs; the material itself was cDNA or gDNA.

As handled by the study authors: The authors estimated nucleated cell counts from reference gene primer amplification. Measured with immunoSEQ multiplex PCR; TCRdb has only the in-frame clones, and not every one. The D gene and trimming were derived from the DNA, and the V and J assignments and clone size from that table. The sample has approximately 210,000 clones, 75% to 90% seen once. The V gene end was trimmed by 3 bases and the J gene end by 3 bases; junction bases not matched to a gene: 1. Germline lookup yields CDR1 WNHNN and CDR2 SYGVQD (reference sequence). The CDR3 totals 14 residues. The sample consisted of peripheral blood. The rearrangement uses TRBV10-1 and TRBJ2-5, with 10 bases aligning to TRBD1. This receptor was taken from a woman aged 40 to 50 with acute or convalescent COVID-19. CDR3 in amino acids: CASSDGTGEETQYF. CDR3 nucleotides: TGCGCCAGCAGTGACGGGACAGGGGAAGAGACCCAGTACTTC.